Listed here is a single T cell receptor (beta chain). Its antigen is not identified. This sample stems from a study of CD4 T cell repertoires in COVID-19. Libraries were prepared by immunoSEQ multiplex PCR; TCRdb keeps only in-frame clonotypes and omits some of them. The table lists approximately 79,000 clones, under 90% of them singletons, with about 0.58% in the top ten. The germline V gene has CDR1 SGHRS and CDR2 YFSETQ. V gave up 0 bases and J gave up 2 bases; unmatched junction bases: 5. The CDR3 contains 15 residues. Mild-to-severe COVID-19 survivors were the donors. These memory T cells were uncultured and sequenced directly after ex vivo isolation. Regarding the study as a whole: In SARS-CoV and/or HKU1 spike cultures, between about 6 and 25% of SARS-CoV-2 clonotypes reappeared. Suggested intraclonal diversification: top SARS-CoV-2-reactive clonotypes appeared in two or three memory subsets.

The chain is built from TRBV5-1 and TRBJ2-7; the match to TRBD1 covers 7 bases. This receptor was identified in a human donor who had COVID-19. The specimen was CD4+ T cells from peripheral blood, collected after recovery from COVID-19. CDR3 sequence reads: CASSLAPQGAYEQYF. In DNA form, the CDR3 reads TGCGCCAGCAGCTTGGCCCCGCAGGGGGCCTACGAGCAGTACTTC.